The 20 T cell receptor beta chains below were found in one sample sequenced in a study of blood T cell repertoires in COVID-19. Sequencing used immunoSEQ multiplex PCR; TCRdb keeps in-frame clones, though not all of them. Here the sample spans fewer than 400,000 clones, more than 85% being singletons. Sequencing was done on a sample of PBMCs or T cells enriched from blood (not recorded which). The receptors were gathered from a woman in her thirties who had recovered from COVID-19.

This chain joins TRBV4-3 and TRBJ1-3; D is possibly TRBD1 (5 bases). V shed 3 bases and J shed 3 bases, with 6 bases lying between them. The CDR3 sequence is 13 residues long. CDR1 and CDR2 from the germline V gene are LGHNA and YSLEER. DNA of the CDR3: TGCGCCAGCAGCCAGGACATTGGAAACACCATATATTTT. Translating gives CASSQDIGNTIYF.

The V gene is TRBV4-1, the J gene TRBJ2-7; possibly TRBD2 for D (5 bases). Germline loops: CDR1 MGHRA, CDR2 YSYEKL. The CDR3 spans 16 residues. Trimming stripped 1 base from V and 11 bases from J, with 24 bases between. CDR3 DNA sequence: TGCGCCAGCAGCCAAGGTCCCAGAGCGGCGGCGCAGGCAGAGTACTTC. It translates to CASSQGPRAAAQAEYF.

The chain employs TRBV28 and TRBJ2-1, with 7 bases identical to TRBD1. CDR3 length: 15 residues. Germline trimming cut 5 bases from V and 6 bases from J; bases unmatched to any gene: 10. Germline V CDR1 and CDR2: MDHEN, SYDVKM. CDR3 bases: TGTGCCAGCAGTCAGCCCGGGACAGCCGCCAATGAGCAGTTCTTC. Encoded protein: CASSQPGTAANEQFF.

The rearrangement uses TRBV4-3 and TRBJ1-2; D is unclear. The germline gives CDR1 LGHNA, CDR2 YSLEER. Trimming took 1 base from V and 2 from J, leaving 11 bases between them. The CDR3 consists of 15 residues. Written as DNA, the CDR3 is TGCGCCAGCAGCCAAGGCCTCCAGTTGAACTATGGCTACACCTTC. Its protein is CASSQGLQLNYGYTF.

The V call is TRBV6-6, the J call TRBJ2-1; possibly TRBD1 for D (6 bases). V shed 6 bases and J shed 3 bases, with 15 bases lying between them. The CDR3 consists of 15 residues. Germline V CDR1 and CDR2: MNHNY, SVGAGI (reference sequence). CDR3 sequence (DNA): TGTGCCAGCAGATACCGGGACACTCACTACAATGAGCAGTTCTTC. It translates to CASRYRDTHYNEQFF.

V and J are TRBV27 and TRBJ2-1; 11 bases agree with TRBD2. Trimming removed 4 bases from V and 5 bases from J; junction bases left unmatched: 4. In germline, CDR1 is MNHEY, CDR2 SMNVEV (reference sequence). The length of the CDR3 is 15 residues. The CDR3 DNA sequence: TGTGCCAGCAGTTCCGGGACTAGCGGTAACAATGAGCAGTTCTTC. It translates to CASSSGTSGNNEQFF.

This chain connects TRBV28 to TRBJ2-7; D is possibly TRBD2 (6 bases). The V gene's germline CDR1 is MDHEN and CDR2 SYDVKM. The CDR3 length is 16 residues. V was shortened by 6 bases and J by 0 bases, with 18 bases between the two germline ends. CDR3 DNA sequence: TGTGCCAGCAGCCCACTCCGGGACTCCCTCTCCTACGAGCAGTACTTC. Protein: CASSPLRDSLSYEQYF. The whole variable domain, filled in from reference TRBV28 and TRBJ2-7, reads DVKVTQSSRYLVKRTGEKVFLECVQDMDHENMFWYRQDPGLGLRLIYFSYDVKMKEKGDIPEGYSVSREKKERFSLILESASTNQTSMYLCASSPLRDSLSYEQYFGPGTRLTVT.

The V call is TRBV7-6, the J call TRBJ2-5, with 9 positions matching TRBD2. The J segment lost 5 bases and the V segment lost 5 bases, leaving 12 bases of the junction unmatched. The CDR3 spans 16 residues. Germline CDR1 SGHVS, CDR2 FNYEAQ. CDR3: CASSGLWTSAGETQYF. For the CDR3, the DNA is TGTGCCAGCAGCGGCCTATGGACTAGCGCCGGGGAGACCCAGTACTTC.

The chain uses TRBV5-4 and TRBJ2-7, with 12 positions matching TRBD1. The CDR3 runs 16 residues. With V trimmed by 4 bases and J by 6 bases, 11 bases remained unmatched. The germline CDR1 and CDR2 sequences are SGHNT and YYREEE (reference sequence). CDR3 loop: CASSQKRDRGRSEQYF. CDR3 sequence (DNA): TGTGCCAGCAGCCAGAAGCGGGACAGGGGGCGAAGCGAGCAGTACTTC.

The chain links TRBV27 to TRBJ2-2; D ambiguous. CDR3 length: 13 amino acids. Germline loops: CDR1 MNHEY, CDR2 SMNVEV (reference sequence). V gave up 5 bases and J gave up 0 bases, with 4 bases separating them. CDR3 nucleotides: TGTGCCAGCAGTCAATCGAACACCGGGGAGCTGTTTTTT. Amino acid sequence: CASSQSNTGELFF.

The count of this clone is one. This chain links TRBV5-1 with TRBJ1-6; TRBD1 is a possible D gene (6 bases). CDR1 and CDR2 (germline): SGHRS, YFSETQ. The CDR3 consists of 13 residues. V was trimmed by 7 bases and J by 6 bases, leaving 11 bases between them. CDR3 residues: CASGAGANSPLHF. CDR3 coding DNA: TGCGCCAGCGGGGCAGGGGCTAATTCACCCCTCCACTTT.

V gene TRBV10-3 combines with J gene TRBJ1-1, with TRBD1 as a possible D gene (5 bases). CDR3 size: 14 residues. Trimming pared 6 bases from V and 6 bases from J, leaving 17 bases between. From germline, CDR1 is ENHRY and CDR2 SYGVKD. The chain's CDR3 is CAIRQQGVESEAFF. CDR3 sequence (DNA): TGTGCCATCAGGCAGCAGGGTGTGGAGTCTGAAGCTTTCTTT.

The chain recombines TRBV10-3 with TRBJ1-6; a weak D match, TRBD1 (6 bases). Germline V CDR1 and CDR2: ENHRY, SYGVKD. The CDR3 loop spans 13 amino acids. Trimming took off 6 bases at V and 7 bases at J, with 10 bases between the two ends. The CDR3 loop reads CAIRQGFNSPLHF. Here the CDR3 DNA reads TGTGCCATCAGACAGGGTTTCAATTCACCCCTCCACTTT.

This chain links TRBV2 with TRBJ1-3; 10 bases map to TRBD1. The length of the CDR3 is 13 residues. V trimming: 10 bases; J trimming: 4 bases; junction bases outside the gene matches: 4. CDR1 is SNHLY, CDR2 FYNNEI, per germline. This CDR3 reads CATGQGVGNTIYF. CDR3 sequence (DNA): TGTGCCACTGGACAGGGGGTCGGAAACACCATATATTTT.

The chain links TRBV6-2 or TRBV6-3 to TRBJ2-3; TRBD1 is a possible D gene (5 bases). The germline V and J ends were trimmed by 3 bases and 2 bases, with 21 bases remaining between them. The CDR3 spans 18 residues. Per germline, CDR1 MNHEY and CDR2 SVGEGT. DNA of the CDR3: TGTGCCAGCAGTTATCCGTATGGACACACCATCCTCACAGATACGCAGTATTTT. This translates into CASSYPYGHTILTDTQYF.

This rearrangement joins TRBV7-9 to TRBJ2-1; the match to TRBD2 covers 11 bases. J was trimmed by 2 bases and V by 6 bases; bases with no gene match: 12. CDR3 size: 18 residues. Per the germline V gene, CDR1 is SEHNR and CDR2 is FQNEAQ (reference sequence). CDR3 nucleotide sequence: TGTGCCAGCAGGCCCGGTCTAGCGGGGGGCCCTACCTACAATGAGCAGTTCTTC. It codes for CASRPGLAGGPTYNEQFF.

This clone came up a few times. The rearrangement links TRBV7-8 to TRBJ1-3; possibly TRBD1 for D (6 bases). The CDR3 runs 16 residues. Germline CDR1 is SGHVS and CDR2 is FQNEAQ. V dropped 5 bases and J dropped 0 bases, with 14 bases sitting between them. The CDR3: CASSNLDSYSGNTIYF. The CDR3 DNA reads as TGTGCCAGCAGCAATCTGGACAGCTACTCTGGAAACACCATATATTTT.

The CDR3 is CSVEIGAGATEQFF. The CDR3 DNA sequence: TGCAGCGTGGAGATTGGGGCGGGAGCAACTGAGCAGTTCTTC. V gene TRBV29-1 combines with J gene TRBJ2-1; 7 bases line up with TRBD2. Germline assignment: CDR1 SQVTM and CDR2 ANQGSEA. This CDR3 contains 14 residues. The trim removed 6 bases at V and 9 bases at J, leaving 14 bases unmatched.

CDR3: CATSDSGTSGVSNEQFF. The CDR3 DNA follows: TGTGCCACCAGTGATTCTGGGACTAGCGGGGTTTCCAATGAGCAGTTCTTC. The J gene is TRBJ2-1, the V gene TRBV24-1; TRBD2 matches 13 bases. Germline V gene lookup returns CDR1 KGHDR and CDR2 SFDVKD. The ends lost 2 bases at V and 6 bases at J; junction bases unmatched: 6. The CDR3 loop spans 17 amino acids.

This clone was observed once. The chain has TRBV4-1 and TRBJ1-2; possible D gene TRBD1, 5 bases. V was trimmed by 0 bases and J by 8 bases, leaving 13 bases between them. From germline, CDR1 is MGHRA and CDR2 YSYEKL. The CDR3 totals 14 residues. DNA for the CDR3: TGCGCCAGCAGCCAAGAACAGGCAAAAAGGGGCTACACCTTC. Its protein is CASSQEQAKRGYTF.